One and the same sample provided the 14 T cell receptor beta chains below, sequenced in a study of blood T cell repertoires in COVID-19. Assay: immunoSEQ multiplex PCR; the TCRdb copy retains only in-frame clones and omits some. The sample lists around 250,000 clones, around 83% occurring once. Sequencing used peripheral blood. All receptors come from a man aged 18 to 29 with active or convalescent COVID-19.

The chain has TRBV30 and TRBJ2-2; 7 bases are a match to TRBD2. The CDR3 contains 14 residues. The V and J ends lost 8 bases and 4 bases, in that order; junction bases with no gene match: 10. Germline CDR1 reads GTSNPN; CDR2 reads SVGIG (reference sequence). The CDR3 DNA sequence: TGTGCCCGGTCTTGGGGCGGGAGCACCGGGGAGCTGTTTTTT. The encoded protein is CARSWGGSTGELFF.

The chain couples TRBV11-2 to TRBJ1-1; unclear D gene. Looked up from germline, CDR1 is SGHAT and CDR2 is FQNNGV. This CDR3 is 12 amino acids long. V was trimmed by 5 bases and J by 5 bases, leaving 9 bases between them. The CDR3 spells CASSAQSTEAFF. For the CDR3, the DNA is TGTGCCAGCAGCGCTCAGTCGACTGAAGCTTTCTTT.

The J gene is TRBJ2-1, the V gene TRBV19; 8 bases align to TRBD2. The CDR3 is 15 amino acids. The germline V gene has CDR1 LNHDA and CDR2 SQIVND (reference sequence). The J segment lost 9 bases and the V segment lost 3 bases, leaving 10 bases of the junction unmatched. The CDR3 loop is CASSMGGTAGGEQFF. The CDR3 bases are TGTGCCAGTAGTATGGGTGGGACTGCGGGGGGTGAGCAGTTCTTC.

The chain uses TRBV3-1 (or the pseudogene TRBV3-2) and TRBJ2-7; D possibly corresponds to TRBD2 (5 bases). Germline V gene data show CDR1 as LGHDT and CDR2 as YNNKEL (reference sequence). The length of the CDR3 is 14 residues. Trimming cost V 1 base and J 2 bases, with 9 bases left between them. The CDR3: CASSQGGLAYEQYF. For the CDR3, the DNA is TGTGCCAGCAGCCAAGGCGGGTTAGCCTACGAGCAGTACTTC.

This clone was detected only a few times. This chain uses TRBV7-9 with TRBJ2-3; 8 nucleotides agree with TRBD2. After removal of 8 bases from V and 6 bases from J, the junction contained 7 bases not matched to a gene. Germline V CDR1 and CDR2: SEHNR, FQNEAQ (reference sequence). This CDR3 is built from 13 residues. The CDR3 sequence is CASQTSARDTQYF. CDR3 DNA: TGTGCCAGCCAGACTAGCGCCAGGGATACGCAGTATTTT.

The chain uses TRBV27 and TRBJ2-2; D gene ambiguous. Germline V gene data show CDR1 as MNHEY and CDR2 as SMNVEV (reference sequence). The CDR3 has 12 amino acids. Between the trimmed V and J ends, which lost 5 bases and 4 bases, there was a span of 5 bases. The CDR3: CASSLVTGELFF. The DNA of the CDR3 is TGTGCCAGCAGTCTCGTCACCGGGGAGCTGTTTTTT.

J is TRBJ2-2 and V is TRBV3-1 (or the pseudogene TRBV3-2), with 9 bases lining up with TRBD1. CDR1 is LGHDT, CDR2 YNNKEL, per germline (reference sequence). The CDR3 loop spans 16 amino acids. V lost 2 bases and J lost 5; bases outside the gene matches: 6. The CDR3 region is CASSQPFGTGTGELFF. CDR3 in DNA: TGTGCCAGCAGCCAACCCTTTGGGACAGGGACCGGGGAGCTGTTTTTT.

As to this clone: Its ends do not fully match the called genes, so a read error is possible. Other DNA sequences from this sample encode an identical CDR3 as well. V usage is TRBV7-7 and J usage is TRBJ2-3, with a tentative D call TRBD2 (5 bases). This CDR3 region has 13 residues. Per germline, CDR1 SSHAT and CDR2 FNYEAQ (reference sequence). The CDR3 loop is CASSLAQTDTQYF. CDR3 coding DNA: TGTGCTAGCAGCTTAGCGCAGACAGATACGCAGTATTTT.

The rearrangement joins TRBV30 to TRBJ2-7, with TRBD2 matching over 12 bases. The germline CDR1 and CDR2 sequences are GTSNPN and SVGIG (reference sequence). The CDR3 sequence is 16 residues long. Losses at the gene ends were 5 bases for V and 7 bases for J; bases not matched to a gene: 15. The CDR3: CAWGRRGLAGFREQYF. CDR3 bases: TGTGCCTGGGGGAGAAGGGGACTAGCGGGCTTTCGTGAGCAGTACTTC.

The genes are TRBV7-3 and TRBJ2-5, with TRBD2 as a possible D gene (5 bases). This CDR3 spans 15 amino acids. Per germline, CDR1 SGHTA and CDR2 FQGTGA. V shed 1 base and J shed 1 base, with 10 bases lying between them. The CDR3 DNA reads TGTGCCAGCAGCTTAAGTCCTGGGAGCCAAGAGACCCAGTACTTC. Amino acid sequence: CASSLSPGSQETQYF.

Concerning this clone: Other nucleotide sequences from this sample produce the same CDR3. CDR3 nucleotides: TGTGCCAGCTCACCGGGCGAAAACACTGAAGCTTTCTTT. This sequence encodes CASSPGENTEAFF. The chain joins TRBV18 to TRBJ1-1; D not resolved. Germline loops: CDR1 KGHSH, CDR2 LQKENI. Trimming cost V 3 bases and J 2 bases, with 7 bases left between them. The CDR3 is 13 residues long.

The gene calls are TRBV15 and TRBJ2-5; 10 nucleotides line up with TRBD2. This CDR3 comprises 13 residues. V lost 5 bases to trimming and J lost 10 bases; unmatched junction nucleotides: 7. Germline V gene sequence: CDR1 LNHNV, CDR2 YYDKDF (reference sequence). CDR3 nucleotides: TGTGCCACCAGCGGACGGACTAGCGGCTACCAGTACTTC. Protein: CATSGRTSGYQYF. Full variable domain (missing parts from reference TRBV15 and TRBJ2-5): DAMVIQNPRYQVTQFGKPVTLSCSQTLNHNVMYWYQQKSSQAPKLLFHYYDKDFNNEADTPDNFQSRRPNTSFCFLDIRSPGLGDTAMYLCATSGRTSGYQYFGPGTRLLVL.

The genes are TRBV11-3 and TRBJ2-1, with a weak D call TRBD2 (6 bases). The CDR3 extends over 17 amino acids. V lost 5 bases and J lost 4, with 21 bases in between. CDR1 SGHNT and CDR2 YENEEA come from the germline V gene. CDR3 in amino acids: CASSPTPEEGPYNEQFF. DNA for the CDR3: TGTGCCAGCAGCCCGACACCTGAGGAGGGGCCGTACAATGAGCAGTTCTTC.

The chain is built from TRBV5-1 and TRBJ2-3; D not certain. Germline V gene lookup returns CDR1 SGHRS and CDR2 YFSETQ. The CDR3 runs 13 residues. V lost 2 bases to trimming and J lost 4 bases, with 8 bases between them. CDR3 nucleotides: TGCGCCAGCAGCTTCCCGGTGCCAGATACGCAGTATTTT. It is translated as CASSFPVPDTQYF.